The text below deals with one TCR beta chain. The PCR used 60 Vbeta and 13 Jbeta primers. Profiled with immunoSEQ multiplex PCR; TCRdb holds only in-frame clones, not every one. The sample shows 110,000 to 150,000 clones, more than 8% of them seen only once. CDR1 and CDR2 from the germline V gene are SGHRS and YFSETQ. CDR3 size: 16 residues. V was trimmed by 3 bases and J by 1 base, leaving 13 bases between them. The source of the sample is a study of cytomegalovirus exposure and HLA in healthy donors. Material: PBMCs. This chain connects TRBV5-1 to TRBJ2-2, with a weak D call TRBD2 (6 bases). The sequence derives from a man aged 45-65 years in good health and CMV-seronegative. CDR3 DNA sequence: TGCGCCAGCAGCTGGACCCCAGCGGGGAACACCGGGGAGCTGTTTTTT. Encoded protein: CASSWTPAGNTGELFF. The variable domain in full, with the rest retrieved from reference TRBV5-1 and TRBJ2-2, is KAGVTQTPRYLIKTRGQQVTLSCSPISGHRSVSWYQQTPGQGLQFLFEYFSETQRNKGNFPGRFSGRQFSNSRSEMNVSTLELGDSALYLCASSWTPAGNTGELFFGEGSRLTVL.